This T cell receptor (beta chain) derives from a study of Graves' ophthalmopathy and Graves' hyperthyroidism. The study, taken as a whole, reports: Discrimination between ophthalmopathy and stable hyperthyroidism by a 13-signature model showed about 85% sensitivity and about 80% specificity. The model predicted ophthalmopathy progression with more than 70% sensitivity and around 72% specificity.

RNA transcripts were the source from which TCR beta CDR3 regions were amplified. HTBI primers were used in a first-round RT-PCR, which preceded a second-round multiplex PCR. TCRdb re-derived calls from the multiplex PCR reads in MiXCR, one entry per CDR3 protein. The sample has around 400,000 distinct CDR3 sequences, around 16% seen once. The PBMCs originated from around 11 ml of fresh peripheral blood. This clonotype was detected many times. The antigen is unknown. Trimming took 6 bases from V and 0 from J, leaving 14 bases between them. The CDR3 runs 15 residues. Germline assignment: CDR1 MDHEN and CDR2 SYDVKM.

The V and J genes are TRBV28 and TRBJ2-5; no definite D call. The specimen was peripheral blood. The receptor's source is a young woman with Graves' ophthalmopathy. CDR3 loop: CASSQQGRNQETQYF. The CDR3 DNA reads as TGTGCCAGCAGCCAACAAGGACGGAACCAAGAGACCCAGTACTTC. The full variable domain, its missing parts supplied by reference TRBV28 and TRBJ2-5, is DVKVTQSSRYLVKRTGEKVFLECVQDMDHENMFWYRQDPGLGLRLIYFSYDVKMKEKGDIPEGYSVSREKKERFSLILESASTNQTSMYLCASSQQGRNQETQYFGPGTRLLVL.